This T cell receptor beta chain was recorded in a study of T cell changes during pregnancy in multiple sclerosis. Data came from immunoSEQ multiplex PCR; TCRdb stores just in-frame clones and leaves some out. This table has about 53,000 clones, about 88% appearing once. Germline lookup yields CDR1 SGHTA and CDR2 FQGNSA. CDR3 length: 15 amino acids. V gave up 1 base and J gave up 4 bases; unmatched junction bases: 3. The clonotype originates from a female donor with multiple sclerosis, enrolled in a pregnancy study. The specimen was CD8+ T cells from peripheral blood mononuclear cells, collected before pregnancy. The genes are TRBV7-2 and TRBJ2-1, with 8 bases aligning to TRBD2. The CDR3 nucleotides read TGTGCCAGCAGCTTAGAAGGACTAGCTTACAATGAGCAGTTCTTC. Its protein product is CASSLEGLAYNEQFF.